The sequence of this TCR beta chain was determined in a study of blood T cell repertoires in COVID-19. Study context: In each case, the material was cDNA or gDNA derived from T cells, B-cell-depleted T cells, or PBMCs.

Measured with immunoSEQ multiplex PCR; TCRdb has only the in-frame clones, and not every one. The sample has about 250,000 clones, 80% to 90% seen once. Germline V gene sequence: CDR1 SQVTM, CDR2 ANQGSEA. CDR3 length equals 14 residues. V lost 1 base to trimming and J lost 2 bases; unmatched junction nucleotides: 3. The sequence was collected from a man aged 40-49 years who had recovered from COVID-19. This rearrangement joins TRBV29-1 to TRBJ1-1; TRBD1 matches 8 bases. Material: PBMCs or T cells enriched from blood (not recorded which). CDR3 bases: TGCAGCGTTGAAGGCGGGACAGGAAACACTGAAGCTTTCTTT. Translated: CSVEGGTGNTEAFF.